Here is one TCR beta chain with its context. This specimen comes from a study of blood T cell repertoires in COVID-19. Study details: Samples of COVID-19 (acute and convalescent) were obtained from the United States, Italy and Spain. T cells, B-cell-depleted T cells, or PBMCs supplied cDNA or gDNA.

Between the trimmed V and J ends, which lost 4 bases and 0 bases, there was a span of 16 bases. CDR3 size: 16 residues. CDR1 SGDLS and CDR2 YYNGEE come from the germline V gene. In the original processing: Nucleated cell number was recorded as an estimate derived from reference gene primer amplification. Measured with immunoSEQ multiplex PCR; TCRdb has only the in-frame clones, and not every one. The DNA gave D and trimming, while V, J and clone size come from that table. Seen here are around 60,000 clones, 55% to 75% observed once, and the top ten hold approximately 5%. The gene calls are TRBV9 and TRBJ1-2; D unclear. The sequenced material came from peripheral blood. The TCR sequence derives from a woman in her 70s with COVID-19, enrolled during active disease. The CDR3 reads CASSPGRRGANYGYTF. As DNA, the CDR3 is TGTGCCAGCAGCCCCGGCAGACGGGGAGCTAACTATGGCTACACCTTC. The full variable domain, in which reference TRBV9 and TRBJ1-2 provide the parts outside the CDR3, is DSGVTQTPKHLITATGQRVTLRCSPRSGDLSVYWYQQSLDQGLQFLIQYYNGEERAKGNILERFSAQQFPDLHSELNLSSLELGDSALYFCASSPGRRGANYGYTFGSGTRLTVV.